The 17 T cell receptor beta chains in this list originate from one sample, sequenced in a study of shared clonotypes between healthy human individuals. Profiled with immunoSEQ multiplex PCR; TCRdb holds only in-frame clones, not every one. The sample records around 1.4 million clones, approximately 98.5% being singletons. Sequenced material: naive CD4+ T cells sorted from blood. As for subset: CD45RA+ positively selected. The source of these receptors is a man under 40 in good health.

This chain connects TRBV29-1 to TRBJ2-3, with D possibly TRBD1 on 5 matching bases. The length of the CDR3 is 11 residues. With 5 bases removed from V and 8 bases from J, the gap between germline ends came to 11 bases. Germline lookup yields CDR1 SQVTM and CDR2 ANQGSEA. Here the CDR3 reads CSVRTPSTQYF. CDR3 DNA: TGCAGCGTTCGGACACCTTCTACGCAGTATTTT.

This clone was observed a single time. The chain is built from TRBV4-3 and TRBJ2-7; TRBD2 aligns across 9 bases. With V trimmed by 1 base and J by 3 bases, 7 bases remained unmatched. Looked up from germline, CDR1 is LGHNA and CDR2 is YSLEER. There are 16 residues in the CDR3. The CDR3 here is CASSQGLAGLFYEQYF. The CDR3 coding sequence is TGCGCCAGCAGCCAAGGGCTAGCGGGATTGTTCTACGAGCAGTACTTC.

This chain links TRBV5-1 with TRBJ2-1; D not resolved. Trimming removed 0 bases from V and 4 bases from J, with 11 bases in between. CDR1 is SGHRS, CDR2 YFSETQ, per germline. This CDR3 is built from 15 residues. The CDR3 protein is CASSLEFQKYNEQFF. The CDR3 DNA reads TGCGCCAGCAGCTTGGAATTTCAGAAATACAATGAGCAGTTCTTC.

The chain has TRBV5-1 and TRBJ2-7; D is undetermined. Germline V lookup: CDR1 SGHRS, CDR2 YFSETQ. The CDR3 length is 10 residues. V was shortened by 6 bases and J by 3 bases, with 4 bases between the two germline ends. DNA of the CDR3: TGCGCCAGCACTCTCTACGAGCAGTACTTC. Translation gives CASTLYEQYF.

In nucleotides, the CDR3 is TGTGCCAGCAGCTCACGGGGAACCTACAATGAGCAGTTCTTC. Protein product: CASSSRGTYNEQFF. The chain recombines TRBV7-2 with TRBJ2-1; TRBD2 might be the D (5 bases). Trimming took 4 bases from V and 2 from J, leaving 9 bases between them. CDR3 length equals 14 residues. Germline V gene lookup returns CDR1 SGHTA and CDR2 FQGNSA.

The chain uses TRBV9 and TRBJ1-5; D is unresolved. This CDR3 has 15 amino acids. Germline V gene sequence: CDR1 SGDLS, CDR2 YYNGEE. V lost 0 bases and J 6 bases, leaving 13 bases between the germline ends. This CDR3 reads CASSVDEGFGQPQHF. The DNA of the CDR3 is TGTGCCAGCAGCGTAGATGAGGGCTTTGGTCAGCCCCAGCATTTT.

The V and J genes are TRBV10-3 and TRBJ2-7; 9 bases are a match to TRBD1. Germline assignment: CDR1 ENHRY and CDR2 SYGVKD. Losses at the gene ends were 8 bases for V and 5 bases for J; bases not matched to a gene: 7. The CDR3 has 13 amino acids. The CDR3, as DNA: TGTGCCATCGGGGGACAGGGTCGAGACGAGCAGTACTTC. It codes for CAIGGQGRDEQYF.

The gene calls are TRBV28 and TRBJ1-5; tentative D call: TRBD1 (6 bases). Germline V gene data show CDR1 as MDHEN and CDR2 as SYDVKM. Trimming removed 6 bases from V and 6 bases from J, with 12 bases in between. The length of the CDR3 is 13 residues. The CDR3 loop reads CASRKTGGQPQHF. The CDR3, as DNA: TGTGCCAGCAGGAAGACAGGTGGTCAGCCCCAGCATTTT.

Regarding this clone: Other nucleotide sequences from this sample produce the same CDR3. The V call is TRBV6-1, the J call TRBJ2-7, with D uncertain. V was shortened by 6 bases and J by 2 bases, with 8 bases between the two germline ends. The CDR3 is made up of 12 amino acids. Germline CDR1 is MNHNS and CDR2 is SASEGT. For the CDR3, the DNA is TGTGCCAGCAGCGTCACTACCTACGAGCAGTACTTC. Its protein product is CASSVTTYEQYF.

The V and J genes are TRBV7-9 and TRBJ1-5, with 9 bases matching TRBD1. This CDR3 contains 15 residues. Germline CDR1 and CDR2: SEHNR and FQNEAQ (reference sequence). After removal of 4 bases from V and 7 bases from J, the junction contained 8 bases not matched to a gene. The CDR3 spells CASSSTQGAGQPQHF. The CDR3 region has the DNA TGTGCCAGCAGCTCCACACAGGGGGCAGGGCAGCCCCAGCATTTT.

The V call is TRBV15, the J call TRBJ1-5; D not certain. In germline, CDR1 is LNHNV, CDR2 YYDKDF (reference sequence). CDR3 length equals 13 residues. The germline V and J ends were trimmed by 5 bases and 6 bases, with 11 bases remaining between them. CDR3 in DNA: TGTGCCACCAGCCATAGGGTTACTCAGCCCCAGCATTTT. Translating gives CATSHRVTQPQHF.

The CDR3 DNA follows: TGTGCCAGCAGCCAGTCCCGGGACAGGGTAAAAGGGGGCTACACCTTC. This translates into CASSQSRDRVKGGYTF. This chain joins TRBV11-2 and TRBJ1-2; 9 bases map to TRBD1. J lost 8 bases, V lost 5 bases, and 15 bases had no gene match. This CDR3 contains 16 residues. Germline CDR1 and CDR2: SGHAT and FQNNGV. The full variable domain, rest sourced from reference TRBV11-2 and TRBJ1-2, is EAGVAQSPRYKIIEKRQSVAFWCNPISGHATLYWYQQILGQGPKLLIQFQNNGVVDDSQLPKDRFSAERLKGVDSTLKIQPAKLEDSAVYLCASSQSRDRVKGGYTFGSGTRLTVV.

The genes are TRBV5-1 and TRBJ1-3; D not resolved. CDR3 size: 15 residues. V was clipped by 3 bases and J by 0 bases, with 10 bases between them. Germline loops: CDR1 SGHRS, CDR2 YFSETQ. The CDR3 coding sequence is TGCGCCAGCAGCTCAAGTTGGGCCTCTGGAAACACCATATATTTT. It codes for CASSSSWASGNTIYF.

This clone was found once. At one boundary the junction diverges from the germline segment, which might be a read error. The gene calls are TRBV2 and TRBJ1-2, with D unresolved. Germline-derived CDR1 and CDR2 are SNHLY and FYNNEI. This CDR3 is built from 11 residues. The CDR3 protein is CASSGNPLYAF. CDR3 sequence (DNA): TGTGCCAGCAGTGGGAACCCACTTTACGCCTTC.

The gene calls are TRBV19 and TRBJ2-2; the D is unclear. The CDR3 has 12 amino acids. V gave up 5 bases and J gave up 7 bases, with 8 bases separating them. The germline gives CDR1 LNHDA, CDR2 SQIVND (reference sequence). CDR3 sequence (DNA): TGTGCCAGTAGTCCCAGTTTCGGGGAGCTGTTTTTT. Translating gives CASSPSFGELFF.

In this sample, this clone turned up once. This rearrangement joins TRBV29-1 to TRBJ2-1; D is uncertain. CDR3 size: 8 residues. CDR1 is SQVTM and CDR2 is ANQGSEA in the germline V gene. V was cut by 5 bases and J by 12 bases, with 5 bases left in between. This CDR3 is CSVSGQFF. The CDR3, as DNA: TGCAGCGTTTCGGGGCAGTTCTTC.

V gene TRBV7-3 combines with J gene TRBJ2-2; no reliable D call. This CDR3 region has 14 residues. V lost 4 bases to trimming and J lost 0 bases, with 6 bases between them. Germline CDR1 is SGHTA and CDR2 is FQGTGA. The CDR3 coding sequence is TGTGCCAGCAGCTCCACACCGAACACCGGGGAGCTGTTTTTT. Translating gives CASSSTPNTGELFF.